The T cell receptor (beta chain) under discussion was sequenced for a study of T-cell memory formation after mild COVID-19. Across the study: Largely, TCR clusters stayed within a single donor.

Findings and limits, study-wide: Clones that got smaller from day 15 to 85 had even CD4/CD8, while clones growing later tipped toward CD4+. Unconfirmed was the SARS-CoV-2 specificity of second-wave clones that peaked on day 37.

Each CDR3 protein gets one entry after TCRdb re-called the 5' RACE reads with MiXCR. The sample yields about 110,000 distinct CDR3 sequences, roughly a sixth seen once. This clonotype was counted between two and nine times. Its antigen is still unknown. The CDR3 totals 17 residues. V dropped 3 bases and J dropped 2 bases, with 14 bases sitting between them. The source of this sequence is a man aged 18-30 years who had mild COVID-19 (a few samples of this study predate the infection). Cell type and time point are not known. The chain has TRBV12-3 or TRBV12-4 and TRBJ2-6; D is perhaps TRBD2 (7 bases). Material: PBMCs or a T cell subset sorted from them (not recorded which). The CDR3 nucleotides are TGTGCCAGCAGTTTCGGGGGGCGGGGCGCTGGGGCCAACGTCCTGACTTTC. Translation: CASSFGGRGAGANVLTF.